This T cell receptor beta chain was captured in a study of T cells after yellow fever vaccination. Germline V gives CDR1 SQVTM, CDR2 ANQGSEA. V shed 8 bases and J shed 7 bases, with 15 bases lying between them. The CDR3 spans 12 residues. Of note for this clonotype: The antigen is unknown.

Synthesis of TCR cDNA relied on 5'RACE template switching, which attached a universal primer site and UMIs. TCRdb redid the calling of the 5' RACE reads with MiXCR, one entry per CDR3 protein. The sample gives 610,000 or so distinct CDR3 sequences, around 12% of which show up once; approximately 15% is in the top ten. Study-level findings and limits: There was a small share of clonotypes that showed up in both the CD4 and CD8 compartments. The bulk population could contribute abundant contaminating clonotypes to FACS-sorted repertoires. Primary-vaccination clones mostly resurfaced post-booster (96% CD4, around 88% CD8).

This chain uses TRBV29-1 with TRBJ2-1; no firm D call. The receptor's source is a man aged 30 to 45 who received the YFV17D yellow fever vaccine. The sequencing here drew on PBMCs, taken on the day of the yellow fever booster vaccination. CDR3 protein: CSIHGAVNEQFF. In nucleotides, the CDR3 is TGCAGCATACACGGAGCCGTAAATGAGCAGTTCTTC.